What follows are 26 T cell receptor beta chains derived from one specimen sequenced in a study of T cells in Graves' hyperthyroidism and ophthalmopathy. Amplified TCR beta CDR3 regions came from RNA transcripts. The TCR CDR3 was amplified in a first-round RT-PCR using the HTBI primer set. Using its own MiXCR run on the multiplex PCR reads, TCRdb lists one record per CDR3 protein. The sample consists of fewer than 650,000 distinct CDR3 sequences, 12% to 15% of them appearing once. Sequenced input: blood. The receptors were gathered from a woman aged 40 to 50 with Graves' hyperthyroidism.

The sample holds a few counts of this clonotype. The rearrangement uses TRBV6-1 and TRBJ2-7; D gene uncertain. The germline V gene encodes CDR1 MNHNS and CDR2 SASEGT. This CDR3 has 16 residues. Trimming stripped 2 bases from V and 0 bases from J, with 14 bases between. The DNA for the CDR3 is TGTGCCAGCAGTGAAATCGGCGAATCACTCTCCTACGAGCAGTACTTC. Translation: CASSEIGESLSYEQYF.

This clonotype has just a few counts. The chain employs TRBV19 and TRBJ1-5; 8 nucleotides match TRBD1. After removal of 5 bases from V and 4 bases from J, the junction contained 4 bases not matched to a gene. The CDR3 is 14 residues long. CDR1 and CDR2 (germline): LNHDA, SQIVND (reference sequence). In DNA, the CDR3 is TGTGCCAGTAGTGGGGGACAGGAAAATCAGCCCCAGCATTTT. It encodes CASSGGQENQPQHF.

This clonotype was counted only a few times. V is TRBV5-1 and J is TRBJ2-5; no definite D call. Trimming pared 0 bases from V and 5 bases from J, leaving 11 bases between. The CDR3 extends over 14 amino acids. CDR1 SGHRS and CDR2 YFSETQ come from the germline V gene. This chain's CDR3 is CASSLDSYAETQYF. In nucleotides, the CDR3 is TGCGCCAGCAGCTTGGACAGTTATGCGGAGACCCAGTACTTC.

Many counts were recorded for this clonotype. The chain is built from TRBV5-1 and TRBJ2-1; 9 nucleotides match TRBD2. Germline V gene data show CDR1 as SGHRS and CDR2 as YFSETQ. CDR3 length: 15 amino acids. V lost 2 bases to trimming and J lost 7 bases; unmatched junction nucleotides: 7. The DNA of the CDR3 is TGCGCCAGCAGCTTTAACCTAGCGGGGCCAAATGAGCAGTTCTTC. It is translated as CASSFNLAGPNEQFF.

This clonotype was counted ten times or more. The rearrangement joins TRBV7-9 to TRBJ1-1; D gene unclear. The CDR3 sequence is 15 residues long. From germline, CDR1 is SEHNR and CDR2 FQNEAQ (reference sequence). Deletions cut 1 base from V and 2 bases from J, with 11 bases between. The CDR3 reads CASSLDYGVNTEAFF. CDR3 coding DNA: TGTGCCAGCAGCTTAGATTATGGGGTCAACACTGAAGCTTTCTTT.

The rearrangement links TRBV9 to TRBJ2-1, with TRBD1 matching 9 bases. V trimming: 2 bases; J trimming: 8 bases; junction bases outside the gene matches: 5. The CDR3 is made up of 14 amino acids. The germline V gene encodes CDR1 SGDLS and CDR2 YYNGEE. CDR3: CASSVGTGFDEQFF. Written as DNA, the CDR3 is TGTGCCAGCAGCGTTGGGACAGGGTTTGATGAGCAGTTCTTC. The full variable domain, with the rest looked up from reference TRBV9 and TRBJ2-1, is DSGVTQTPKHLITATGQRVTLRCSPRSGDLSVYWYQQSLDQGLQFLIQYYNGEERAKGNILERFSAQQFPDLHSELNLSSLELGDSALYFCASSVGTGFDEQFFGPGTRLTVL.

This clonotype was found a few times. The chain employs TRBV5-1 and TRBJ1-1, with a weak D call TRBD1 (6 bases). The CDR3 totals 15 residues. Trimming removed 1 base at V and 5 bases at J, with 15 bases between. The V gene's germline CDR1 is SGHRS and CDR2 YFSETQ. The CDR3, as DNA: TGCGCCAGCAGCTTGAGGGCAGGGGAGAGGACTGAAGCTTTCTTT. It translates to CASSLRAGERTEAFF.

The chain couples TRBV6-2 or TRBV6-3 to TRBJ2-2, with 8 positions matching TRBD2. This CDR3 has 17 residues. V trimming: 0 bases; J trimming: 3 bases; junction bases outside the gene matches: 6. Germline V gene sequence: CDR1 MNHEY, CDR2 SVGEGT. CDR3 coding DNA: TGTGCCAGCAGTTACTCGAACGGGAGGGCGGACACCGGGGAGCTGTTTTTT. This encodes CASSYSNGRADTGELFF.

This clonotype was seen repeatedly, ten times or more. The V and J genes are TRBV20-1 and TRBJ2-7; D might be TRBD2 (6 bases). Germline CDR1 DFQATT, CDR2 SNEGSKA (reference sequence). Trimming removed 0 bases at V and 5 bases at J, with 11 bases between. This CDR3 has 13 residues. The CDR3 DNA reads as TGCAGTGCTAGAGATGCACTAGCCCACGAGCAGTACTTC. Protein product: CSARDALAHEQYF.

This clonotype appeared many times. The rearrangement uses TRBV20-1 and TRBJ1-6; TRBD1 matches 8 bases. CDR1 is DFQATT, CDR2 SNEGSKA, per germline (reference sequence). This CDR3 comprises 12 residues. Germline trimming cut 5 bases from V and 6 bases from J; bases unmatched to any gene: 0. CDR3 sequence: CSAGQGNSPLHF. The CDR3 DNA reads TGCAGTGCTGGACAGGGTAATTCACCCCTCCACTTT.

A word on this clonotype: This clone may be a read error of a much larger clone one base away. This chain connects TRBV6-5 to TRBJ2-7; 9 positions agree with TRBD1. CDR1 and CDR2 (germline): MNHEY, SVGAGI. This CDR3 spans 14 amino acids. DNA for the CDR3: TGTGCCAGCAGTTACGGGACAGGGACCTACGAGCGGTACTTC. It specifies CASSYGTGTYERYF.

Ten or more counts support this clonotype. This chain joins TRBV7-2 and TRBJ2-7, with 9 bases fitting TRBD1. V lost 4 bases and J lost 3; bases outside the gene matches: 1. Germline values: CDR1 SGHTA, CDR2 FQGNSA. The CDR3 is 13 residues long. The CDR3 protein is CASSSDRGYEQYF. The CDR3 DNA reads TGTGCCAGCAGCTCGGACAGGGGCTACGAGCAGTACTTC.

In this sample, this clonotype turned up a few times. The rearrangement links TRBV14 to TRBJ2-5, with 8 bases aligning to TRBD2. J lost 7 bases, V lost 7 bases, and 11 bases had no gene match. This CDR3 spans 14 amino acids. The V gene's germline CDR1 is SGHDN and CDR2 FVKESK. CDR3 in DNA: TGTGCCAGCAAAACCACTAGCGGCTCACCGACCCAGTACTTC. Protein: CASKTTSGSPTQYF.

This clonotype occurred many times. CDR3 bases: TGTGCCAGCAGGTCCGGACAGGGGGACTACGAGCAGTACTTC. This encodes CASRSGQGDYEQYF. The V gene is TRBV2, the J gene TRBJ2-7, with 10 bases identical to TRBD1. Germline V gene sequence: CDR1 SNHLY, CDR2 FYNNEI. This CDR3 comprises 14 residues. V gave up 6 bases and J gave up 3 bases; unmatched junction bases: 5.

V usage is TRBV3-1 and J usage is TRBJ1-2, with 8 bases matching TRBD1. CDR3 length: 12 amino acids. Germline CDR1 and CDR2: LGHDT and YNNKEL (reference sequence). V was clipped by 6 bases and J by 8 bases; unmatched bases: 5. CDR3 in DNA: TGTGCCAGCAGTCGTGACAGGGGAGGCTACACCTTC. Its translation is CASSRDRGGYTF.

Turning to this clonotype: At one boundary the junction diverges from the germline segment, which might be a read error. This sequence joins TRBV5-1 and TRBJ2-7; 7 bases are a match to TRBD1. Germline V gives CDR1 SGHRS, CDR2 YFSETQ. CDR3 length equals 15 residues. The CDR3 loop reads CASSFTDRDSYEQYF. CDR3 nucleotide sequence: TGTGCCAGCAGCTTTACCGACAGGGACTCCTACGAGCAGTACTTC.

This clonotype has at least ten counts. V usage is TRBV7-3 and J usage is TRBJ2-1; 12 positions match TRBD2. Germline CDR1 reads SGHTA; CDR2 reads FQGTGA. V trimming: 5 bases; J trimming: 5 bases; junction bases outside the gene matches: 4. The CDR3 covers 15 residues. The CDR3 here is CASSQLAGGNNEQFF. The CDR3 bases are TGTGCCAGCAGCCAACTAGCGGGAGGAAACAATGAGCAGTTCTTC.

The V call is TRBV7-2, the J call TRBJ1-5, with 8 bases lining up with TRBD1. The V and J ends lost 1 base and 4 bases, in that order; junction bases with no gene match: 3. CDR1 and CDR2 (germline): SGHTA, FQGNSA. The CDR3 runs to 15 residues. The CDR3 loop is CASSLGRQGNQPQHF. The CDR3 coding sequence is TGTGCCAGCAGCTTAGGGAGACAGGGGAATCAGCCCCAGCATTTT.

This clonotype showed up many times. V usage is TRBV6-1 and J usage is TRBJ2-7, with 9 positions matching TRBD2. The V and J ends lost 3 bases and 2 bases, in that order; junction bases with no gene match: 5. Germline CDR1 MNHNS, CDR2 SASEGT. CDR3 size: 15 residues. CDR3 DNA: TGTGCCAGCAGTGACCCAGCGGGAGGACCCTACGAGCAGTACTTC. Its translation is CASSDPAGGPYEQYF.

The V call is TRBV28, the J call TRBJ2-1, with 10 bases matching TRBD1. V was pared by 5 bases and J by 5 bases, with 6 bases of the junction left unmatched. The CDR3 is 15 amino acids. Germline V CDR1 and CDR2: MDHEN, SYDVKM. The CDR3 bases are TGTGCCAGCAGTCCCGACAGGGGGCTCCACAATGAGCAGTTCTTC. Translated: CASSPDRGLHNEQFF.

At least ten counts were recorded for this clonotype. This rearrangement joins TRBV2 to TRBJ2-5; unclear D gene. The V gene's germline CDR1 is SNHLY and CDR2 FYNNEI. The CDR3 totals 12 residues. The V end lost 0 bases, the J end lost 5 bases, and 4 bases lay between the germline ends. CDR3 bases: TGTGCCAGCAGTGAAGCGGGGGAGACCCAGTACTTC. This gives the protein CASSEAGETQYF.

This clonotype showed up many times. The chain combines TRBV7-8 with TRBJ2-3, with D perhaps matching TRBD2 (5 bases). CDR3 size: 16 residues. V was clipped by 5 bases and J by 4 bases, with 19 bases between them. In germline, CDR1 is SGHVS, CDR2 FQNEAQ. CDR3 in amino acids: CASSDHRDRVSDTQYF. CDR3 DNA sequence: TGTGCCAGCAGCGACCACCGGGATCGGGTCTCAGATACGCAGTATTTT.

This clonotype was observed a few times. The V gene is TRBV30, the J gene TRBJ2-1; D unclear. Germline V gives CDR1 GTSNPN, CDR2 SVGIG (reference sequence). The CDR3 length is 12 residues. Trimming removed 2 bases from V and 3 bases from J, with 5 bases in between. The CDR3 spells CAWSPNYNEQFF. The DNA of the CDR3 is TGTGCCTGGAGTCCAAACTACAATGAGCAGTTCTTC.

This clonotype appeared many times. The V call is TRBV11-2, the J call TRBJ1-1; tentatively, D is TRBD1 (6 bases). CDR1 is SGHAT, CDR2 FQNNGV, per germline. V was trimmed by 5 bases and J by 4 bases, leaving 11 bases between them. CDR3 size: 13 residues. This CDR3 is CASSRTESTEAFF. The CDR3 DNA reads as TGTGCCAGCAGCCGGACAGAATCCACTGAAGCTTTCTTT. The full variable domain, completed using reference TRBV11-2 and TRBJ1-1, is EAGVAQSPRYKIIEKRQSVAFWCNPISGHATLYWYQQILGQGPKLLIQFQNNGVVDDSQLPKDRFSAERLKGVDSTLKIQPAKLEDSAVYLCASSRTESTEAFFGQGTRLTVV.

The chain recombines TRBV14 with TRBJ2-7, with D uncertain. The V gene's germline CDR1 is SGHDN and CDR2 FVKESK. The CDR3 runs 13 residues. Trimming left V 1 base short and J 5 bases short, with 9 bases between. CDR3 nucleotide sequence: TGTGCCAGCAGCCAAGCTGGTTACCACGAGCAGTACTTC. It is translated as CASSQAGYHEQYF.

This clonotype was observed a few times. Lacking the conserved final phenylalanine or tryptophan, this CDR3 likely reflects a read error. J is TRBJ2-7 and V is TRBV4-1; maybe TRBD2 (6 bases). The CDR3 has 16 residues. V shed 0 bases and J shed 1 base, with 13 bases lying between them. From germline, CDR1 is MGHRA and CDR2 YSYEKL. CDR3 bases: TGCGCCAGCAGCCAAGAGGAGGGGTACCTGTCCTACGAGCAGTACCTC. Protein: CASSQEEGYLSYEQYL.